This T cell receptor beta chain stems from a study of neurological immune-mediated disorders. Whole-study results and caveats: HTLV-1-associated myelopathy led in TCR clonal expansion, while multiple sclerosis ranked lowest, below healthy controls.

The CDR3 is 15 residues long. The V end was cut by 4 bases, the J end by 3 bases, with 17 bases between. CDR1 is DFQATT, CDR2 SNEGSKA, per germline (reference sequence). This clonotype showed up many times. Its antigen is undetermined. One entry per CDR3 protein results from TCRdb running MiXCR on the 5' RACE reads. The sample contains some 60,000 distinct CDR3 sequences, around a tenth of which appear only once. Regarding time point: longitudinal time-point 1 (baseline). 2 million PBMCs stored at -80 C were the source of the unsorted libraries. This chain joins TRBV20-1 and TRBJ2-3; D is possibly TRBD2 (5 bases). The clonotype originates from a male donor with HTLV-1-associated myelopathy (HAM/TSP). The sample was PBMCs. The CDR3 nucleotides are TGCAGTGCTACCACGTTCCCAAGGAGGACAGATACGCAGTATTTT. Residues: CSATTFPRRTDTQYF.